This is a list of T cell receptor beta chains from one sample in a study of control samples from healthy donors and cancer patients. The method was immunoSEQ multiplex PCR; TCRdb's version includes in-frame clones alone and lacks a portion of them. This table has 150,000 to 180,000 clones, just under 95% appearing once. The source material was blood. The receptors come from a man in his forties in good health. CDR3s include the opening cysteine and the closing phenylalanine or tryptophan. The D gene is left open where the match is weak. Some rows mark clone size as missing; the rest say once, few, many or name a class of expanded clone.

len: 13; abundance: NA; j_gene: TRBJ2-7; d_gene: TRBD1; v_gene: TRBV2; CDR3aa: CASSRTGAYEQYF; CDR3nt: TGTGCCAGCAGTCGGACAGGGGCCTACGAGCAGTACTTC
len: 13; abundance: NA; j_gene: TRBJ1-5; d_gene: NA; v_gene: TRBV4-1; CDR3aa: CASSQKRGQPQHF; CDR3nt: TGCGCCAGCAGCCAAAAGAGGGGACAGCCCCAGCATTTT
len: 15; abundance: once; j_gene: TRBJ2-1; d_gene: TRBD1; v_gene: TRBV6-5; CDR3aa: CASSPGTAMHNEQFF; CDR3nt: TGTGCCAGCAGCCCCGGGACAGCGATGCACAATGAGCAGTTCTTC
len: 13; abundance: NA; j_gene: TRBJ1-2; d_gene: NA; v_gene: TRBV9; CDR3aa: CASSEQVGYGYTF; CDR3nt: TGTGCCAGCAGCGAACAGGTTGGCTATGGCTACACCTTC
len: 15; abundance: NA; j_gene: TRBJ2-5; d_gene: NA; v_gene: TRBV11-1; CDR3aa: CASSLSGAGKETQYF; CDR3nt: TGTGCCAGCAGCTTGTCGGGGGCGGGGAAAGAGACCCAGTACTTC
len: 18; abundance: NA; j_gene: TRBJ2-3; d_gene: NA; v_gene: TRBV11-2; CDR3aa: CASSFTLTGYVLTDTQYF; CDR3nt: TGTGCCAGCAGCTTCACCCTCACGGGGTATGTCCTCACAGATACGCAGTATTTT
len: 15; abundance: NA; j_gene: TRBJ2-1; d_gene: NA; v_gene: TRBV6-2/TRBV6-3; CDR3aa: CASSYGISSYNEQFF; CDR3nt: TGTGCCAGCAGTTACGGGATTTCCTCCTACAATGAGCAGTTCTTC
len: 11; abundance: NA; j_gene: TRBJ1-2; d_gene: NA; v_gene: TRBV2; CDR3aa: CASSPGGGYTF; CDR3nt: TGTGCCAGCAGCCCCGGCGGGGGCTACACCTTC
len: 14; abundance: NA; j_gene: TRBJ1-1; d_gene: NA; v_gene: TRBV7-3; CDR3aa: CASSLGTGLTEAFF; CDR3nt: TGTGCCAGCAGCTTAGGAACAGGGTTGACTGAAGCTTTCTTT
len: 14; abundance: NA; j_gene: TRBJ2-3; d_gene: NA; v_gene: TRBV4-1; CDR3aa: CASSLGQFPDTQYF; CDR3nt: TGCGCCAGCAGCCTAGGACAGTTCCCAGATACGCAGTATTTT
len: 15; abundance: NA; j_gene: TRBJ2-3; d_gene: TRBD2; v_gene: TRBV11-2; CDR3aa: CASSFTSGGADTQYF; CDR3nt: TGTGCCAGCAGTTTCACTAGCGGGGGGGCAGATACGCAGTATTTT
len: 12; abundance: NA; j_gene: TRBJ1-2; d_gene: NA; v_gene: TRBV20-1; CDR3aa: CSASQANYGYTF; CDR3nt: TGCAGTGCTAGTCAGGCTAACTATGGCTACACCTTC
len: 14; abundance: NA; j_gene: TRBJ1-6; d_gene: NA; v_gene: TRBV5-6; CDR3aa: CASSLGGPDSPLHF; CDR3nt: TGTGCCAGCAGCTTAGGGGGGCCCGATTCACCCCTCCACTTT
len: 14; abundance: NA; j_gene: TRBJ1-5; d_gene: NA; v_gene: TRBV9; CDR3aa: CASSVRHRLQPQHF; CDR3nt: TGTGCCAGCAGCGTCCGACACAGGTTACAGCCCCAGCATTTT
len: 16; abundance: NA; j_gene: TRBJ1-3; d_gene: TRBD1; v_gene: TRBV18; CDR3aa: CASSHKTGYSGNTIYF; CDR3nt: TGTGCCAGCTCACACAAGACAGGGTACTCTGGAAACACCATATATTTT
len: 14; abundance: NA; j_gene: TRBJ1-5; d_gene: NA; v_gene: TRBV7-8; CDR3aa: CASSTGQPNQPQHF; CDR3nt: TGTGCCAGCAGCACCGGACAGCCAAATCAGCCCCAGCATTTT
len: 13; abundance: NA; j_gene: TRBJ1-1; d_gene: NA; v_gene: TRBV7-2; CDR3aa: CASRRRGNTEAFF; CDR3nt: TGTGCCAGCAGACGTCGGGGGAACACTGAAGCTTTCTTT
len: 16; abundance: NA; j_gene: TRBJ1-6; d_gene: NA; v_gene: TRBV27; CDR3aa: CASSHGIGTRGSPLHF; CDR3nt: TGTGCCAGCAGTCACGGAATCGGGACACGAGGATCACCCCTCCACTTT
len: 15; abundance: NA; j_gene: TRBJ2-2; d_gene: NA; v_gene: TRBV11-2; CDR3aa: CASSSINRVGGELFF; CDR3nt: TGTGCCAGCAGCTCCATTAACAGGGTTGGCGGGGAGCTGTTTTTT
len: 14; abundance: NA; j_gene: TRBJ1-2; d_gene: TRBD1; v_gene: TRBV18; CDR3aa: CASSRGQGADGYTF; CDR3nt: TGTGCCAGCTCACGGGGACAGGGGGCTGATGGCTACACCTTC
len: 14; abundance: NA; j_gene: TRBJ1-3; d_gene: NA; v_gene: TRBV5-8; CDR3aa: CAGNLGDRGNTIYF; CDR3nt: TGTGCCGGCAATCTCGGAGACCGTGGAAACACCATATATTTT
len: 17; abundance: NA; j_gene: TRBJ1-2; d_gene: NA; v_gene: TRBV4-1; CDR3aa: CASSLSPGAGGAYGYTF; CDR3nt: TGCGCCAGCAGCCTTTCCCCCGGGGCGGGGGGCGCCTATGGCTACACCTTC